This entry lists 10 T cell receptor beta chains sequenced from one sample in a study of blood T cell repertoires in COVID-19. Libraries were prepared by immunoSEQ multiplex PCR; TCRdb keeps only in-frame clonotypes and omits some of them. This sample yields roughly 110,000 clones, of which approximately 90% are seen a single time; about 4.8% belongs to the top ten. The specimen sequenced was peripheral blood. The receptors derive from a woman aged 50 to 65 with acute or convalescent COVID-19.

V usage is TRBV6-5 and J usage is TRBJ1-2, with 9 positions matching TRBD1. The germline CDR1 and CDR2 sequences are MNHEY and SVGAGI. V lost 4 bases and J lost 10; bases outside the gene matches: 4. This CDR3 comprises 12 residues. Here the CDR3 reads CASSLGQGDYTF. The CDR3 region has the DNA TGTGCCAGCAGTTTGGGACAGGGAGACTACACCTTC.

The rearrangement uses TRBV7-2 and TRBJ1-6; D call uncertain. The germline V gene encodes CDR1 SGHTA and CDR2 FQGNSA. The CDR3 runs to 13 residues. V was shortened by 4 bases and J by 7 bases, with 8 bases between the two germline ends. This CDR3 is CASSSRRNSPLHF. The CDR3 bases are TGTGCCAGCAGCTCGAGGAGGAATTCACCCCTCCACTTT.

The chain uses TRBV27 and TRBJ2-7; 7 bases line up with TRBD2. The CDR3 extends over 15 amino acids. The V gene end was trimmed by 1 base and the J gene end by 3 bases; junction bases not matched to a gene: 6. CDR1 and CDR2 from the germline V gene are MNHEY and SMNVEV (reference sequence). The CDR3, as DNA: TGTGCCAGCAGTTTATACGGGGGGTCAAGCTACGAGCAGTACTTC. Translating it yields CASSLYGGSSYEQYF.

This clone was picked up a small number of times. The rearrangement uses TRBV6-1 and TRBJ1-5, with a weak D call TRBD1 (6 bases). V was cut by 3 bases and J by 6 bases, with 15 bases left in between. This CDR3 has 15 amino acids. Germline lookup yields CDR1 MNHNS and CDR2 SASEGT. The CDR3 sequence: CASSDPGDGSQPQHF. The DNA for the CDR3 is TGTGCCAGCAGTGACCCAGGGGATGGGAGTCAGCCCCAGCATTTT.

This clone was detected only once. This rearrangement joins TRBV3-1 (or the pseudogene TRBV3-2) to TRBJ1-2, with 7 positions matching TRBD1. This CDR3 spans 14 amino acids. CDR1 and CDR2 from the germline V gene are LGHDT and YNNKEL (reference sequence). The ends lost 4 bases at V and 8 bases at J; junction bases unmatched: 10. The DNA of the CDR3 is TGTGCCAGCAGCCTCACAGGGGCCCCCTGGGGCTACACCTTC. Translating it yields CASSLTGAPWGYTF.

J is TRBJ2-1 and V is TRBV6-5; a weak D match, TRBD2 (6 bases). The CDR3 length is 12 residues. Trimming took off 5 bases at V and 15 bases at J, with 17 bases between the two ends. Germline loops: CDR1 MNHEY, CDR2 SVGAGI. CDR3 bases: TGTGCCAGCAGTCCCGTCGGGGGTTTGACGTTCTTC. Translating gives CASSPVGGLTFF.

J is TRBJ2-3 and V is TRBV15; 9 bases are shared with TRBD1. Germline V gene lookup returns CDR1 LNHNV and CDR2 YYDKDF (reference sequence). The CDR3 runs 18 residues. The V gene end was trimmed by 1 base and the J gene end by 2 bases; junction bases not matched to a gene: 10. The CDR3 coding sequence is TGTGCCACCAGCAGAGGCTACCGGGACAGGGCGCTCACAGATACGCAGTATTTT. Translation: CATSRGYRDRALTDTQYF.

The rearrangement uses TRBV7-9 and TRBJ2-5; D perhaps matches TRBD2 (6 bases). The CDR3 runs to 13 residues. Trimming shortened V by 4 bases and J by 5 bases, and 11 bases separated the two germline ends. Germline values: CDR1 SEHNR, CDR2 FQNEAQ (reference sequence). The CDR3 nucleotides read TGTGCCAGCAGCTATTCTAGCGAGGAGACCCAGTACTTC. It is translated as CASSYSSEETQYF.

The rearrangement joins TRBV6-6 to TRBJ2-5, with 8 bases fitting TRBD1. This CDR3 contains 16 residues. In germline, CDR1 is MNHNY, CDR2 SVGAGI (reference sequence). V dropped 0 bases and J dropped 2; count of bases not matched to a gene: 5. The CDR3, as DNA: TGTGCCAGCAGTTACTCGATCTGGGACAGGCAAGAGACCCAGTACTTC. It specifies CASSYSIWDRQETQYF.

The chain couples TRBV9 to TRBJ2-5; 8 nucleotides match TRBD1. Germline assignment: CDR1 SGDLS and CDR2 YYNGEE. With V trimmed by 4 bases and J by 3 bases, 8 bases remained unmatched. There are 15 residues in the CDR3. The CDR3 here is CASSHGQGGKETQYF. CDR3 bases: TGTGCCAGCAGCCATGGACAGGGCGGGAAAGAGACCCAGTACTTC.